What follows are 18 T cell receptor beta chains derived from one specimen sequenced in a study of CD8+ T cells in alopecia areata. Treatment in this sample: oral pan-JAK inhibitor, 5-10 mg twice daily. Reverse transcribed after extraction, RNA yielded cDNA as the sequencing template. The data were produced by immunoSEQ multiplex PCR, yet TCRdb's version contains in-frame clones alone and is incomplete. In the table there are a few hundred thousand clones, roughly two fifths of which are singletons. The material sequenced was CD4+ T cells sorted from blood, taken between weeks 30 and 35, from a patient treated with tofacitinib. Source of these receptors: a human donor with alopecia areata.

The sample holds a few counts of this clone. This chain connects TRBV10-2 to TRBJ2-5; D perhaps matches TRBD2 (5 bases). Trimming took 3 bases from V and 9 from J, leaving 14 bases between them. Germline CDR1 and CDR2: WSHSY and SAAADI. This CDR3 is built from 13 residues. CDR3 sequence reads: CASSDIRGKAQYF. The CDR3 DNA reads as TGCGCCAGCAGTGATATCCGGGGAAAGGCCCAGTACTTC.

To note about this clone: Other DNA sequences in this sample translate to the same CDR3. The chain recombines TRBV18 with TRBJ1-5; maybe TRBD1 (5 bases). The V end was cut by 3 bases, the J end by 5 bases, with 8 bases between. This CDR3 has 13 residues. Germline V gene lookup returns CDR1 KGHSH and CDR2 LQKENI. DNA of the CDR3: TGTGCCAGCTCACCCGGGACGGATCAGCCCCAGCATTTT. Amino acids: CASSPGTDQPQHF.

The J gene is TRBJ2-1, the V gene TRBV25-1; 9 bases match TRBD2. CDR3 size: 15 residues. Germline V CDR1 and CDR2: MGHDK, SYGVNS. The V gene end was trimmed by 3 bases and the J gene end by 3 bases; junction bases not matched to a gene: 3. CDR3 DNA: TGTGCCAGCAGTGATGCGGGAGGGGACTACAATGAGCAGTTCTTC. Its translation is CASSDAGGDYNEQFF.

The CDR3 region has the DNA TGCAGTGCTAGAGCGGGGGAGACCCAGTACTTC. Translation gives CSARAGETQYF. The gene calls are TRBV20-1 and TRBJ2-5, with TRBD2 as a possible D gene (5 bases). Germline assignment: CDR1 DFQATT and CDR2 SNEGSKA (reference sequence). The CDR3 spans 11 residues. V was cut by 1 base and J by 5 bases, with 5 bases left in between.

V and J are TRBV23-1 and TRBJ1-5; D uncertain. TRBV23-1 is reported as an ORF; its role is uncertain. The CDR3 is 12 residues long. V gave up 7 bases and J gave up 6 bases, with 10 bases separating them. CDR3 bases: TGCGCCAGCACTCTTTCGGGTCAGCCCCAGCATTTT. Translation: CASTLSGQPQHF.

The V and J genes are TRBV5-1 and TRBJ1-4; no clear D. From germline, CDR1 is SGHRS and CDR2 YFSETQ. There are 12 residues in the CDR3. V shed 2 bases and J shed 6 bases, with 5 bases lying between them. The CDR3: CASSFNHEKLFF. CDR3 sequence (DNA): TGCGCCAGCAGCTTCAATCATGAAAAACTGTTTTTT.

This clone appeared a few times. V and J are TRBV15 and TRBJ2-1; perhaps D is TRBD1 or TRBD2 (5 bases each). The ends were cut back, 1 base at V and 0 bases at J, with 10 bases in the middle. CDR1 and CDR2 (germline): LNHNV, YYDKDF (reference sequence). The CDR3 sequence is 16 residues long. The CDR3 region has the DNA TGTGCCACCAGCAGAGGACGGGACGCCTCCTACAATGAGCAGTTCTTC. It is translated as CATSRGRDASYNEQFF. The whole variable domain, filled in from reference TRBV15 and TRBJ2-1, reads DAMVIQNPRYQVTQFGKPVTLSCSQTLNHNVMYWYQQKSSQAPKLLFHYYDKDFNNEADTPDNFQSRRPNTSFCFLDIRSPGLGDTAMYLCATSRGRDASYNEQFFGPGTRLTVL.

The chain links TRBV30 to TRBJ2-7; no clear D. CDR3 size: 12 residues. The V gene lost 5 bases and the J gene lost 7 bases, with 15 bases spanning the gap. The germline V gene encodes CDR1 GTSNPN and CDR2 SVGIG (reference sequence). The CDR3 DNA reads TGTGCCTGGGCCCGGCGGTCCTCGGAGCAGTACTTC. Its protein product is CAWARRSSEQYF.

This chain links TRBV5-1 with TRBJ2-5; D possibly corresponds to TRBD2 (5 bases). V was trimmed by 0 bases and J by 5 bases, leaving 8 bases between them. This CDR3 has 13 residues. Germline V gene data show CDR1 as SGHRS and CDR2 as YFSETQ. The CDR3 DNA reads TGCGCCAGCAGCTTGGCTAGCTCCGAGACCCAGTACTTC. Its translation: CASSLASSETQYF.

This clone was counted a few times. The V and J genes are TRBV2 and TRBJ2-7, with D unresolved. Per germline, CDR1 SNHLY and CDR2 FYNNEI. V lost 2 bases, J lost 5 bases, and 13 bases lay in between. The CDR3 has 14 amino acids. The CDR3 coding sequence is TGTGCCAGCAGTGAAAGGCTCTTATCGAACGAGCAGTACTTC. It translates to CASSERLLSNEQYF.

CDR3 in amino acids: CASQGNSNQPQHF. As DNA, the CDR3 is TGTGCCAGCCAGGGAAATAGCAATCAGCCCCAGCATTTT. The genes are TRBV19 and TRBJ1-5, with D possibly being TRBD1 (5 bases). V was shortened by 9 bases and J by 0 bases, with 9 bases between the two germline ends. Per germline, CDR1 LNHDA and CDR2 SQIVND (reference sequence). CDR3 length equals 13 residues.

In this sample, this clone turned up once. This chain uses TRBV5-6 with TRBJ2-7, with no clear D. The CDR3 spans 13 residues. The germline gives CDR1 SGHDT, CDR2 YYEEEE. With 3 bases removed from V and 3 bases from J, the gap between germline ends came to 10 bases. The CDR3 DNA follows: TGTGCCAGCAGCTCGTTGGGGAACTACGAGCAGTACTTC. Translating it yields CASSSLGNYEQYF.

This clone was seen more than once but under ten times. The genes are TRBV9 and TRBJ1-1, with D hard to call. Trimming took 4 bases from V and 4 from J, leaving 11 bases between them. Germline loops: CDR1 SGDLS, CDR2 YYNGEE. CDR3 length: 13 residues. The CDR3 DNA reads TGTGCCAGCAGCCCTATTGGTATCACTGAAGCTTTCTTT. Its translation: CASSPIGITEAFF. Variable domain in full (rest from reference TRBV9 and TRBJ1-1): DSGVTQTPKHLITATGQRVTLRCSPRSGDLSVYWYQQSLDQGLQFLIQYYNGEERAKGNILERFSAQQFPDLHSELNLSSLELGDSALYFCASSPIGITEAFFGQGTRLTVV.

The gene calls are TRBV29-1 and TRBJ2-5, with 9 bases lining up with TRBD1. The junction had 5 bases not matched to a gene; V was cut back by 7 bases and J by 5 bases. Germline lookup yields CDR1 SQVTM and CDR2 ANQGSEA. The CDR3 length is 12 residues. The CDR3: CSAGQGLETQYF. In nucleotides, the CDR3 is TGCAGCGCCGGACAGGGGTTGGAGACCCAGTACTTC.

This chain uses TRBV7-2 with TRBJ1-6, with TRBD1 identical over 7 bases. Germline lookup yields CDR1 SGHTA and CDR2 FQGNSA. The ends lost 2 bases at V and 8 bases at J; junction bases unmatched: 9. This CDR3 contains 16 residues. CDR3 in amino acids: CASSLNPAGGYSPLHF. In DNA, the CDR3 is TGTGCCAGCAGCTTAAATCCCGCAGGGGGATATTCACCCCTCCACTTT. Together with reference TRBV7-2 and TRBJ1-6, the CDR3 gives the full variable domain: GAGVSQSPSNKVTEKGKDVELRCDPISGHTALYWYRQSLGQGLEFLIYFQGNSAPDKSGLPSDRFSAERTGGSVSTLTIQRTQQEDSAVYLCASSLNPAGGYSPLHFGNGTRLTVT.

This sequence joins TRBV30 and TRBJ1-1; no clear D. The CDR3 has 14 amino acids. V was shortened by 4 bases and J by 4 bases, with 16 bases between the two germline ends. Germline CDR1 GTSNPN, CDR2 SVGIG (reference sequence). Written as DNA, the CDR3 is TGTGCCTGGACGCGCCCGTCTGGTGGCACTGAAGCTTTCTTT. The encoded protein is CAWTRPSGGTEAFF.

The chain couples TRBV30 to TRBJ2-2; TRBD2 aligns across 10 bases. The CDR3 has 17 amino acids. Germline V gene sequence: CDR1 GTSNPN, CDR2 SVGIG (reference sequence). Trimming removed 3 bases from V and 7 bases from J; junction bases left unmatched: 14. CDR3 coding DNA: TGTGCCTGGAGACCTCCCCAGCGGGGGGGCCCCGGCGGGGAGCTGTTTTTT. It yields the protein CAWRPPQRGGPGGELFF.

The J gene is TRBJ2-3, the V gene TRBV9; tentative D call: TRBD2 (6 bases). This CDR3 region has 15 residues. V was cut by 2 bases and J by 2 bases, with 12 bases left in between. Per germline, CDR1 SGDLS and CDR2 YYNGEE. CDR3 coding DNA: TGTGCCAGCAGCGTTAAGGCGGGGTTCACAGATACGCAGTATTTT. Its protein product is CASSVKAGFTDTQYF.